The rows below give T cell receptor beta chains drawn from one sample of a study of blood T cell repertoires in COVID-19. Libraries were prepared by immunoSEQ multiplex PCR; TCRdb keeps only in-frame clonotypes and omits some of them. The sample contains about 140,000 clones, roughly 83% of which appear only once. The sample was PBMCs or T cells enriched from blood (not recorded which). All receptors derive from a man in his 70s who had been exposed to COVID-19. Each CDR3 is given with its conserved first and last residue. Fields, in order: clone size, D gene, V gene, J gene, CDR3 protein, CDR3 DNA. D genes are given only for firm matches. Rows may omit the clone size; those that give it use once, few, many or a size class.

clone size: .
D gene: TRBD1
V gene: TRBV2
J gene: TRBJ1-5
CDR3 protein: CASSTDRGYSNQPQHF
CDR3 DNA: TGTGCCAGCAGTACTGACAGGGGCTATAGCAATCAGCCCCAGCATTTT

clone size: once
D gene: TRBD2
V gene: TRBV18
J gene: TRBJ2-3
CDR3 protein: CASSPRLAGGADTQYF
CDR3 DNA: TGTGCCAGCTCACCCCGGCTAGCGGGAGGGGCAGATACGCAGTATTTT

clone size: .
D gene: .
V gene: TRBV5-8
J gene: TRBJ1-3
CDR3 protein: CASSGTSWSSGNTIYF
CDR3 DNA: TGTGCCAGCAGCGGGACATCCTGGAGCTCTGGAAACACCATATATTTT

clone size: .
D gene: TRBD2
V gene: TRBV27
J gene: TRBJ2-7
CDR3 protein: CASSGTSGGRTYEQYF
CDR3 DNA: TGTGCCAGCAGTGGGACTAGCGGGGGTCGTACCTACGAGCAGTACTTC

clone size: .
D gene: TRBD1
V gene: TRBV5-4
J gene: TRBJ1-2
CDR3 protein: CASSADRGDYGYTF
CDR3 DNA: TGTGCCAGCAGCGCCGACAGGGGGGACTATGGCTACACCTTC

clone size: .
D gene: .
V gene: TRBV7-8
J gene: TRBJ1-4
CDR3 protein: CASGYRATNEKLFF
CDR3 DNA: TGTGCCAGCGGGTACAGGGCAACTAATGAAAAACTGTTTTTT

clone size: .
D gene: .
V gene: TRBV5-1
J gene: TRBJ1-1
CDR3 protein: CASSVQENTEAFF
CDR3 DNA: TGCGCCAGCAGCGTACAGGAGAACACTGAAGCTTTCTTT

clone size: .
D gene: .
V gene: TRBV9
J gene: TRBJ1-3
CDR3 protein: CASSSTGGGNTIYF
CDR3 DNA: TGTGCCAGCAGCTCTACGGGTGGTGGAAACACCATATATTTT

clone size: once
D gene: TRBD1
V gene: TRBV7-2
J gene: TRBJ1-2
CDR3 protein: CASSPTGANYGYTF
CDR3 DNA: TGTGCCAGCAGTCCGACAGGGGCGAACTATGGCTACACCTTC

clone size: .
D gene: TRBD1
V gene: TRBV29-1
J gene: TRBJ2-7
CDR3 protein: CSVEGGQEYSYEQYF
CDR3 DNA: TGCAGCGTTGAAGGGGGACAGGAGTACTCCTACGAGCAGTACTTC

clone size: .
D gene: TRBD2
V gene: TRBV19
J gene: TRBJ2-3
CDR3 protein: CASSETSGRFSDTQYF
CDR3 DNA: TGTGCCAGTAGCGAAACTAGCGGGAGATTCTCAGATACGCAGTATTTT

clone size: .
D gene: .
V gene: TRBV30
J gene: TRBJ1-5
CDR3 protein: CAWSVGQGKQPQHF
CDR3 DNA: TGTGCCTGGAGTGTCGGGCAGGGAAAGCAGCCCCAGCATTTT